This T cell receptor beta chain came from a study of OX40 agonist ivuxolimab in advanced cancers. Study conclusions and caveats: Within 6 weeks, CD4+ and CD8+ blood T cells expanded clonally at 0.1 to 3.0 mg/kg.

This clone was recorded only once. Its antigen is unidentified. Patients who had autoimmune disease history or got systemic immunosuppression were left out. The table came from immunoSEQ multiplex PCR; TCRdb's copy has only in-frame clones and leaves some out. This sample carries around 44,000 clones, 85% to 90% of them seen once, and the ten largest clones take roughly a third. The CDR3 is 14 amino acids. Trimming cost V 6 bases and J 1 base, with 12 bases left between them. Germline assignment: CDR1 SGDLS and CDR2 YYNGEE. The chain uses TRBV9 and TRBJ2-3, with D perhaps given as TRBD1 or TRBD2 (6 bases each). The specimen comprised CD4+ or CD8+ T cells sorted from blood, sampled in a trial of the OX40 agonist ivuxolimab. This TCR came from an adult with an advanced solid tumor such as melanoma, head and neck, liver or kidney cancer. The CDR3 DNA reads TGTGCCAGCACCGAGGGGGGAGGCACAGATACGCAGTATTTT. Its protein product is CASTEGGGTDTQYF.